The 25 T cell receptor beta chains presented below share a single source sample, sequenced in a study of early T cells in non-severe SARS-CoV-2 infection. TCRdb passed the 5' RACE reads through MiXCR, listing each CDR3 protein once. The sample records approximately 35,000 distinct CDR3 sequences, under 4.5% being singletons. The sequenced material came from whole blood. All receptors derive from an adult who was a healthcare worker with PCR-confirmed SARS-CoV-2 infection or an uninfected control (not recorded which).

This clonotype showed up many times. The V gene is TRBV19, the J gene TRBJ2-1; TRBD2 matches 7 bases. V was clipped by 5 bases and J by 7 bases; unmatched bases: 11. The V gene's germline CDR1 is LNHDA and CDR2 SQIVND (reference sequence). CDR3 length: 15 amino acids. CDR3 DNA sequence: TGTGCCAGTAGTCCTGGACTAGATTCAAGGAATGAGCAGTTCTTC. Its translation is CASSPGLDSRNEQFF.

This clonotype appeared many times. The chain combines TRBV3-1 with TRBJ1-5; D is undetermined. The CDR3 loop spans 12 amino acids. From germline, CDR1 is LGHDT and CDR2 YNNKEL (reference sequence). Trimming cost V 5 bases and J 3 bases, with 5 bases left between them. The CDR3, as DNA: TGTGCCAGCAGCACCGACAATCAGCCCCAGCATTTT. Translating gives CASSTDNQPQHF.

This clonotype was counted ten times or more. V is TRBV15 and J is TRBJ1-3, with TRBD1 as a possible D gene (6 bases). The CDR3 is 14 residues long. The V gene's germline CDR1 is LNHNV and CDR2 YYDKDF (reference sequence). The V end was cut by 6 bases, the J end by 0 bases, with 9 bases between. The CDR3 here is CATRNRVSGNTIYF. In nucleotides, the CDR3 is TGTGCCACCAGGAACAGGGTCTCTGGAAACACCATATATTTT. The entire variable domain, with the rest obtained from reference TRBV15 and TRBJ1-3, is as follows: DAMVIQNPRYQVTQFGKPVTLSCSQTLNHNVMYWYQQKSSQAPKLLFHYYDKDFNNEADTPDNFQSRRPNTSFCFLDIRSPGLGDTAMYLCATRNRVSGNTIYFGEGSWLTVV.

This clonotype was detected many times. V usage is TRBV5-1 and J usage is TRBJ2-1; D may match TRBD1 or TRBD2 (5 bases each). The CDR3 sequence is 15 residues long. The V gene lost 7 bases and the J gene lost 2 bases, with 16 bases spanning the gap. CDR1 and CDR2 (germline): SGHRS, YFSETQ. CDR3 residues: CASGSGGVPYNEQFF. DNA for the CDR3: TGCGCCAGCGGATCTGGGGGAGTCCCCTACAATGAGCAGTTCTTC. The whole variable domain, remainder taken from reference TRBV5-1 and TRBJ2-1, is KAGVTQTPRYLIKTRGQQVTLSCSPISGHRSVSWYQQTPGQGLQFLFEYFSETQRNKGNFPGRFSGRQFSNSRSEMNVSTLELGDSALYLCASGSGGVPYNEQFFGPGTRLTVL.

This clonotype has at least ten counts. The chain recombines TRBV20-1 with TRBJ2-7, with D possibly TRBD1 on 6 matching bases. Trimming took off 5 bases at V and 3 bases at J, with 17 bases between the two ends. CDR3 size: 14 residues. Germline V gene data show CDR1 as DFQATT and CDR2 as SNEGSKA (reference sequence). The CDR3: CSAAGTGTNYEQYF. The CDR3 bases are TGCAGTGCTGCCGGGACCGGGACAAACTACGAGCAGTACTTC.

This clonotype has a count of ten or more. The chain recombines TRBV5-5 with TRBJ1-2, with D possibly TRBD1 on 6 matching bases. Germline V lookup: CDR1 SGHKS, CDR2 YYEKEE (reference sequence). The ends were cut back, 1 base at V and 4 bases at J, with 14 bases in the middle. The CDR3 is 15 residues long. The CDR3 sequence: CASSLRQALFYGYTF. In nucleotides, the CDR3 is TGTGCCAGCAGCTTGAGACAGGCCCTTTTCTATGGCTACACCTTC.

The rearrangement joins TRBV28 to TRBJ2-1; no reliable D call. CDR1 is MDHEN, CDR2 SYDVKM, per germline. The CDR3 is made up of 11 amino acids. Trimming took off 8 bases at V and 13 bases at J, with 15 bases between the two ends. DNA for the CDR3: TGTGCCAGCGGTCCACTTCAGGTACAGTTCTTC. It is translated as CASGPLQVQFF.

About this clonotype: Germline is not matched at one junction end, which may reflect a read error. The chain carries TRBV7-3 and TRBJ2-7; the match to TRBD2 covers 11 bases. The CDR3 is made up of 11 amino acids. Germline assignment: CDR1 SGHTA and CDR2 FQGTGA. The CDR3 nucleotides read TGTGCCAGCAGCCAAGTAGCGGGAGGGCTCTTC. It encodes CASSQVAGGLF.

This clonotype has a handful of counts. This chain joins TRBV7-2 and TRBJ1-2, with TRBD1 as a possible D gene (6 bases). The CDR3 runs to 13 residues. Germline CDR1 is SGHTA and CDR2 is FQGNSA. V lost 5 bases, J lost 2 bases, and 9 bases lay in between. CDR3 bases: TGTGCCAGCAGCCCCGGACAGAACTATGGCTACACCTTC. Translation gives CASSPGQNYGYTF.

Ten or more counts support this clonotype. The V call is TRBV29-1, the J call TRBJ2-7; TRBD1 matches at 7 bases. Germline CDR1 reads SQVTM; CDR2 reads ANQGSEA. This CDR3 has 13 amino acids. CDR3 protein: CTLFRDSSYEQYF. For the CDR3, the DNA is TGCACCCTTTTCAGGGACAGCTCCTACGAGCAGTACTTC.

This clonotype came up many times. The J gene is TRBJ2-7, the V gene TRBV11-3; 7 bases are a match to TRBD2. The V segment lost 0 bases and the J segment 1 base; nucleotides outside the gene matches: 6. Germline V lookup: CDR1 SGHNT, CDR2 YENEEA. CDR3 size: 16 residues. This chain's CDR3 is CASSLEVASGSYEQYF. The DNA of the CDR3 is TGTGCCAGCAGCTTAGAAGTCGCTAGCGGATCCTACGAGCAGTACTTC.

J is TRBJ2-1 and V is TRBV28; D is possibly TRBD1 (7 bases). Trimming took off 5 bases at V and 7 bases at J, with 15 bases between the two ends. The CDR3 loop spans 14 amino acids. CDR1 and CDR2 (germline): MDHEN, SYDVKM. The CDR3 loop is CASSPGGPLNEQFF. Here the CDR3 DNA reads TGTGCCAGCAGTCCAGGGGGGCCCCTAAATGAGCAGTTCTTC.

This clonotype showed up many times. This rearrangement joins TRBV5-1 to TRBJ2-5, with D tentatively TRBD2 (5 bases). The CDR3 spans 13 residues. Trimming removed 4 bases at V and 5 bases at J, with 12 bases between. CDR1 is SGHRS, CDR2 YFSETQ, per germline. CDR3 loop: CASSEGFTETQYF. The CDR3 region has the DNA TGCGCCAGCAGCGAGGGCTTTACGGAGACCCAGTACTTC.

This clonotype was picked up many times. The chain recombines TRBV7-3 with TRBJ1-1; maybe TRBD1 (5 bases). The length of the CDR3 is 14 residues. Per germline, CDR1 SGHTA and CDR2 FQGTGA. The ends were cut back, 1 base at V and 5 bases at J, with 11 bases in the middle. CDR3 residues: CASSLRGMGTEAFF. The CDR3 DNA reads TGTGCCAGCAGCTTAAGGGGGATGGGGACTGAAGCTTTCTTT. The variable domain in full, with the rest retrieved from reference TRBV7-3 and TRBJ1-1, is GAGVSQTPSNKVTEKGKYVELRCDPISGHTALYWYRQSLGQGPEFLIYFQGTGAADDSGLPNDRFFAVRPEGSVSTLKIQRTERGDSAVYLCASSLRGMGTEAFFGQGTRLTVV.

The chain carries TRBV5-1 and TRBJ2-2; 9 positions match TRBD1. J was trimmed by 2 bases and V by 7 bases; bases with no gene match: 6. The CDR3 has 15 residues. CDR1 SGHRS and CDR2 YFSETQ come from the germline V gene. CDR3 in DNA: TGCGCCAGCGCGGCGGGACAGGGTAACACCGGGGAGCTGTTTTTT. Amino acids: CASAAGQGNTGELFF.

This clonotype was picked up many times. The chain carries TRBV19 and TRBJ2-7; 11 bases align to TRBD2. V lost 5 bases to trimming and J lost 3 bases; unmatched junction nucleotides: 3. This CDR3 comprises 14 residues. The germline gives CDR1 LNHDA, CDR2 SQIVND (reference sequence). CDR3 sequence (DNA): TGTGCCAGTAGTCCCGGACTAGCGGGCTACGAGCAGTACTTC. It encodes CASSPGLAGYEQYF.

This clonotype appeared many times. This chain connects TRBV5-4 to TRBJ2-7, with D hard to call. The CDR3 consists of 14 residues. The germline V and J ends were trimmed by 0 bases and 2 bases, with 9 bases remaining between them. Germline assignment: CDR1 SGHNT and CDR2 YYREEE (reference sequence). The CDR3 bases are TGTGCCAGCAGCTTGGCGGTTTACCCCTACGAGCAGTACTTC. This codes for CASSLAVYPYEQYF. The complete variable domain, with remaining parts taken from reference TRBV5-4 and TRBJ2-7, reads ETGVTQSPTHLIKTRGQQVTLRCSSQSGHNTVSWYQQALGQGPQFIFQYYREEENGRGNFPPRFSGLQFPNYSSELNVNALELDDSALYLCASSLAVYPYEQYFGPGTRLTVT.

This clonotype was seen repeatedly, ten times or more. The chain has TRBV5-4 and TRBJ2-1, with 10 bases fitting TRBD2. Losses at the gene ends were 5 bases for V and 7 bases for J; bases not matched to a gene: 9. The CDR3 extends over 15 amino acids. Germline CDR1 SGHNT, CDR2 YYREEE (reference sequence). CDR3 amino acids: CASRWSSGRGNEQFF. Here the CDR3 DNA reads TGTGCCAGCAGATGGTCTAGCGGGAGAGGTAATGAGCAGTTCTTC.

This clonotype was seen repeatedly, ten times or more. The rearrangement uses TRBV28 and TRBJ1-2; 9 bases agree with TRBD1. J gave up 10 bases and V 3 bases, and 18 bases lay outside the gene matches. This CDR3 spans 17 amino acids. CDR1 and CDR2 (germline): MDHEN, SYDVKM. CDR3 DNA: TGTGCCAGCAGTTTTTGGGGGACAGGGAGGGGCCGTGTTCCCTACACCTTC. Protein product: CASSFWGTGRGRVPYTF.

This clonotype appeared many times. The CDR3 loop is CASSYRGAQHF. The CDR3 DNA sequence: TGTGCCAGCAGTTACAGGGGAGCCCAGCATTTT. The V call is TRBV12-3 or TRBV12-4, the J call TRBJ1-5; the match to TRBD1 covers 7 bases. This CDR3 has 11 residues. The J segment lost 11 bases and the V segment lost 4 bases, leaving 2 bases of the junction unmatched.

Many counts were recorded for this clonotype. V is TRBV7-9 and J is TRBJ2-7; the match to TRBD2 covers 8 bases. There are 14 residues in the CDR3. V lost 5 bases and J lost 2; bases outside the gene matches: 5. CDR1 SEHNR and CDR2 FQNEAQ come from the germline V gene (reference sequence). CDR3 DNA sequence: TGTGCCAGCAGCATTACTAGCGGAACCTACGAGCAGTACTTC. Its protein is CASSITSGTYEQYF. The whole variable domain, filled in from reference TRBV7-9 and TRBJ2-7, reads DTGVSQNPRHKITKRGQNVTFRCDPISEHNRLYWYRQTLGQGPEFLTYFQNEAQLEKSRLLSDRFSAERPKGSFSTLEIQRTEQGDSAMYLCASSITSGTYEQYFGPGTRLTVT.

This clonotype was found many times. The rearrangement uses TRBV7-2 and TRBJ2-7; 7 bases fit TRBD1. V lost 5 bases, J lost 2 bases, and 3 bases stayed unmatched. The germline gives CDR1 SGHTA, CDR2 FQGNSA. This CDR3 is built from 13 residues. The CDR3 here is CASSKGTAYEQYF. In nucleotides, the CDR3 is TGTGCCAGCAGCAAAGGGACAGCCTACGAGCAGTACTTC.

In this sample, this clonotype turned up many times. This rearrangement joins TRBV20-1 to TRBJ1-3, with TRBD1 identical over 10 bases. Germline lookup yields CDR1 DFQATT and CDR2 SNEGSKA (reference sequence). The CDR3 has 15 residues. J gave up 7 bases and V 5 bases, and 11 bases lay outside the gene matches. CDR3 bases: TGCAGTGCTCCCGTCACCGGGACAGGGGTTAACACCATATATTTT. Residues: CSAPVTGTGVNTIYF.

The chain carries TRBV12-3 or TRBV12-4 and TRBJ2-7; D is unresolved. The V gene lost 5 bases and the J gene lost 2 bases, with 10 bases spanning the gap. The CDR3 length is 13 residues. CDR3 nucleotides: TGTGCCAGCAGTCGGACCGACGCCTACGAGCAGTACTTC. It translates to CASSRTDAYEQYF.

The chain has TRBV7-3 and TRBJ2-3; D is uncertain. Germline CDR1 reads SGHTA; CDR2 reads FQGTGA. This CDR3 is built from 13 residues. Trimming stripped 2 bases from V and 4 bases from J, with 7 bases between. DNA of the CDR3: TGTGCCAGCAGCTTATCCTTGCCAGATACGCAGTATTTT. Its translation is CASSLSLPDTQYF.